There are a few counts of the clone carrying this TCR beta chain. Measured with immunoSEQ multiplex PCR; TCRdb has only the in-frame clones, and not every one. Among around 290,000 clones listed, roughly nine tenths were seen once. These data originate in a study of blood T cell repertoires in COVID-19. As for the study in general: PBMCs, B-cell-depleted T cells, or T cells provided the cDNA or gDNA that made up the material.

Trimming pared 1 base from V and 10 bases from J, leaving 16 bases between. This CDR3 contains 14 residues. CDR1 and CDR2 from the germline V gene are SGHTA and FQGNSA. This sequence joins TRBV7-2 and TRBJ1-1; unclear D gene. Sequencing was done on a sample of PBMCs or T cells enriched from blood (not recorded which). The receptor was isolated from a woman aged 40 to 50 who had recovered from COVID-19. CDR3 in DNA: TGTGCCAGCAGCTTAGGAGGCAGCCTTTCTCGAGCTTTCTTT. It translates to CASSLGGSLSRAFF.